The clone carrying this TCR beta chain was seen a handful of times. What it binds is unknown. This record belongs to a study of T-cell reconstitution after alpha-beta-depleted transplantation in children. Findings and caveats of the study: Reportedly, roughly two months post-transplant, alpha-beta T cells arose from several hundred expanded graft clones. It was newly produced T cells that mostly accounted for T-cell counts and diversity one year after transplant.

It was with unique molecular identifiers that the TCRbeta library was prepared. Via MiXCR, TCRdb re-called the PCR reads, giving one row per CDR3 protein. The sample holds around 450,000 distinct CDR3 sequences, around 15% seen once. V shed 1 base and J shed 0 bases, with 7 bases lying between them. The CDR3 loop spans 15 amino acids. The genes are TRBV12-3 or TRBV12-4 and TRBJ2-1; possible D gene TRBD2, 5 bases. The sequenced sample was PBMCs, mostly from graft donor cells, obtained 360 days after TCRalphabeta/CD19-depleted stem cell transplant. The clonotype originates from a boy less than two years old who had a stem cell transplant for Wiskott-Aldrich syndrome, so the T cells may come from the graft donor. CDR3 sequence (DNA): TGTGCCAGCAGTTTAGGAGCGGCCTCCTACAATGAGCAGTTCTTC. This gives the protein CASSLGAASYNEQFF.